This T cell receptor (beta chain) was recorded in a study of T cell repertoires in cytomegalovirus infection. Background on the study: Based on public TCR beta signatures, there were indications of CMV infection and of a matching HLA type. Whole-study results and caveats: Predominance within the ex vivo response was attributable to HLA-C-restricted CMV-specific TCR beta clonotypes. Pooled public TCR beta family frequency picked out CMV carriers with the relevant HLA.

This clonotype has a count of ten or more. Its antigen is as yet unknown. TCRdb independently ran MiXCR on the reads; one entry per CDR3 protein. Of a few hundred thousand distinct CDR3 sequences listed, roughly 16% are singletons. This sequence originates from a human donor in good health (CMV status not recorded). Some clones in this sample may be carry-over from other donors' samples. Sequencing input: PBMCs.

CDR3 sequence (DNA): TGTGCCAGCACCCCGGGACAGCTAAAAGAGACCCAGTACTTC. Its protein is CASTPGQLKETQYF. The rearrangement uses TRBV28 and TRBJ2-5; 7 bases map to TRBD1. V dropped 7 bases and J dropped 3; count of bases not matched to a gene: 8. The CDR3 covers 14 residues. Germline-derived CDR1 and CDR2 are MDHEN and SYDVKM.